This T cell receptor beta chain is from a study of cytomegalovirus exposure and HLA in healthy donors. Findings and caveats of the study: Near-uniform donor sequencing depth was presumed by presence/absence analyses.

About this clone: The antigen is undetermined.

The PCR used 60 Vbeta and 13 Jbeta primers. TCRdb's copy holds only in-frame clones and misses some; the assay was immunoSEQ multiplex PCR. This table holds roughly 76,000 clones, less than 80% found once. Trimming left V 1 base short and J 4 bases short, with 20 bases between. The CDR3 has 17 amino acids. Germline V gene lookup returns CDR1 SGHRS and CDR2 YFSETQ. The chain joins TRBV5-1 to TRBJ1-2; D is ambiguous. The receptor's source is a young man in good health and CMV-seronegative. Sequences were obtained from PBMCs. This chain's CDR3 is CASSLLIAQAGSYGYTF. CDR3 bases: TGCGCCAGCAGCTTGTTGATCGCTCAAGCAGGATCCTATGGCTACACCTTC.